The 8 T cell receptor beta chains given below trace back to one sample, sequenced in a study of T cell changes during pregnancy in multiple sclerosis. Clones were sequenced by immunoSEQ multiplex PCR, and TCRdb holds only the in-frame ones, with some missing. This table holds about 33,000 clones, about nine tenths found once. The sample in question was CD4+ T cells from peripheral blood mononuclear cells, obtained in the third trimester of pregnancy. These receptors were obtained from a female donor in good health, enrolled as a control in a pregnancy study.

Regarding this clone: A junction end diverges from the germline sequence, so it may reflect a read error. The chain couples TRBV7-7 to TRBJ2-7, with D perhaps TRBD2 (6 bases). This CDR3 region has 15 residues. Germline CDR1 is SSHAT and CDR2 is FNYEAQ (reference sequence). The CDR3 coding sequence is TGTGCTAGCAGCTATTCCGGGGGACGGTCCTACGAGCAGTACTTC. This codes for CASSYSGGRSYEQYF.

The gene calls are TRBV5-1 and TRBJ2-1; the match to TRBD2 covers 11 bases. CDR1 and CDR2 from the germline V gene are SGHRS and YFSETQ. The length of the CDR3 is 14 residues. After removal of 5 bases from V and 4 bases from J, the junction contained 2 bases not matched to a gene. The CDR3 DNA is TGCGCCAGCAGATTAGCGGGAGGGTACAATGAGCAGTTCTTC. Encoded protein: CASRLAGGYNEQFF.

CDR3: CASRALDRFTDTQYF. The CDR3 DNA reads TGTGCAAGTCGAGCACTGGACAGGTTCACAGATACGCAGTATTTT. The rearrangement uses TRBV12-2 and TRBJ2-3; the D call of TRBD1 is as the table states it, not checked on the DNA. TRBV12-2 is a pseudogene segment. This CDR3 region has 15 residues.

By frequency in the sample, this clone is medium-sized. The DNA for the CDR3 is TGTGCTTCGGCTGTAGACTTTGATACGCAGTATTTT. This encodes CASAVDFDTQYF. The chain combines TRBV7-3 with TRBJ2-3; D is unclear. CDR1 and CDR2 from the germline V gene are SGHTA and FQGTGA. The CDR3 totals 12 residues.

The genes are TRBV5-4 and TRBJ1-1; the D gene is possibly TRBD1 (6 bases). CDR3 size: 15 residues. Trimming removed 0 bases from V and 2 bases from J, with 11 bases in between. CDR1 and CDR2 (germline): SGHNT, YYREEE (reference sequence). CDR3 in amino acids: CASSLGGQGNTEAFF. The CDR3 DNA sequence: TGTGCCAGCAGCTTGGGGGGGCAGGGAAACACTGAAGCTTTCTTT. Full variable domain (outside the CDR3, taken from reference TRBV5-4 and TRBJ1-1): ETGVTQSPTHLIKTRGQQVTLRCSSQSGHNTVSWYQQALGQGPQFIFQYYREEENGRGNFPPRFSGLQFPNYSSELNVNALELDDSALYLCASSLGGQGNTEAFFGQGTRLTVV.

The chain is built from TRBV5-1 and TRBJ2-7, with 13 bases aligning to TRBD2. This CDR3 is 15 amino acids long. The J segment lost 5 bases and the V segment lost 4 bases, leaving 6 bases of the junction unmatched. Germline CDR1 is SGHRS and CDR2 is YFSETQ. CDR3 sequence reads: CASSRTSGSLDEQYF. Here the CDR3 DNA reads TGCGCCAGCAGCAGGACTAGCGGGAGTTTGGACGAGCAGTACTTC.

This rearrangement joins TRBV6-6 to TRBJ2-2, with 8 bases lining up with TRBD1. The CDR3 runs to 15 residues. V gave up 5 bases and J gave up 7 bases; unmatched junction bases: 9. From germline, CDR1 is MNHNY and CDR2 SVGAGI (reference sequence). The CDR3 reads CASSAGQGRVGELFF. The CDR3 nucleotides read TGTGCCAGCAGTGCCGGACAGGGAAGGGTCGGGGAGCTGTTTTTT.

V and J are TRBV28 and TRBJ2-3; 9 bases are shared with TRBD2. The CDR3 contains 18 residues. Germline CDR1 MDHEN, CDR2 SYDVKM. Trimming at V came to 6 bases and at J to 3 bases, leaving 16 bases not matched to a gene. This CDR3 reads CASSQRRLAGRSTDTQYF. In nucleotides, the CDR3 is TGTGCCAGCAGCCAGAGGCGCCTAGCGGGAAGGAGTACAGATACGCAGTATTTT.